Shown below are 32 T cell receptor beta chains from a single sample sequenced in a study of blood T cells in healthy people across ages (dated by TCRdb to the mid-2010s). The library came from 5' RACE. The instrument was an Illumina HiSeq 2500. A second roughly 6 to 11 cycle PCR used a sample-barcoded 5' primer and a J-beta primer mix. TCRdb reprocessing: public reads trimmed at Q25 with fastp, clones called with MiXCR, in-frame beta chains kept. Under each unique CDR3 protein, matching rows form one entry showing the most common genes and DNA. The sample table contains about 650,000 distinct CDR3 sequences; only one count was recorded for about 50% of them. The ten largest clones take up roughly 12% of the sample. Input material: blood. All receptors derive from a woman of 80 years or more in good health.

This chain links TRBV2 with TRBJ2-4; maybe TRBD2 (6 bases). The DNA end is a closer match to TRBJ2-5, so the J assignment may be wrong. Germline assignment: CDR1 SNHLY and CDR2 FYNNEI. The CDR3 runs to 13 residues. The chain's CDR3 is CASSPYVRGTQYF. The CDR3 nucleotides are TGTGCCAGCAGTCCGTATGTGCGGGGGACCCAGTACTTC.

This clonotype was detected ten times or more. This CDR3 reads CASSRGLADSYEQYF. The CDR3 DNA is TGTGCCAGCAGTCGCGGACTAGCGGATTCCTACGAGCAGTACTTC. The chain joins TRBV27 to TRBJ2-7; 10 nucleotides line up with TRBD2. J gave up 1 base and V 5 bases, and 5 bases lay outside the gene matches. The CDR3 length is 15 residues. Germline assignment: CDR1 MNHEY and CDR2 SMNVEV (reference sequence).

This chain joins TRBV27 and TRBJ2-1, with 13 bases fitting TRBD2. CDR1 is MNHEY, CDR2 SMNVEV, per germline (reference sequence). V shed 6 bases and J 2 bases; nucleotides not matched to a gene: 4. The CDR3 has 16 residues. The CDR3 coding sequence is TGTGCCAGCAGCACAACTAGCGGGGGGGCCTACAATGAGCAGTTCTTC. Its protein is CASSTTSGGAYNEQFF.

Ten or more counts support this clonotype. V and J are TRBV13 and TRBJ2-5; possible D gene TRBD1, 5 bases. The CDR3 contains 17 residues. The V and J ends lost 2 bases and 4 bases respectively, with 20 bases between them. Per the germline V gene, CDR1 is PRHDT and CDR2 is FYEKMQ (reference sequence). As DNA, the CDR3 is TGTGCCAGCAGCTTACCGCCCTCGGACATGATTGGAGAGACCCAGTACTTC. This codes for CASSLPPSDMIGETQYF.

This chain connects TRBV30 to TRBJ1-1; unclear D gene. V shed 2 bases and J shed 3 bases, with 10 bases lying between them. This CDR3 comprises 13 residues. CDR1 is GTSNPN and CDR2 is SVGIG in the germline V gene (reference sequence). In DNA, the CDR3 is TGTGCCTGGAGTCCCTCCGAGGACACTGAAGCTTTCTTT. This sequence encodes CAWSPSEDTEAFF.

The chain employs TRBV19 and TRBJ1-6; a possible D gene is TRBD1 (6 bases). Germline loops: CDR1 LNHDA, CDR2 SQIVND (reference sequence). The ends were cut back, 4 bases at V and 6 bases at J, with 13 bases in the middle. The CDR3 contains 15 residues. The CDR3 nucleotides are TGTGCCAGTAGTAGAAAGGACAGACTTAATTCACCCCTCCACTTT. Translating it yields CASSRKDRLNSPLHF. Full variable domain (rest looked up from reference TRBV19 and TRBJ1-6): DGGITQSPKYLFRKEGQNVTLSCEQNLNHDAMYWYRQDPGQGLRLIYYSQIVNDFQKGDIAEGYSVSREKKESFPLTVTSAQKNPTAFYLCASSRKDRLNSPLHFGNGTRLTVT.

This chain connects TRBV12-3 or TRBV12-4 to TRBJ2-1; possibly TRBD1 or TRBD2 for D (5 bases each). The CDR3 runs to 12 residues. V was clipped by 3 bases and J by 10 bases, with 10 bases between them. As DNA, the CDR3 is TGTGCCAGCAGTTTGTCGGGGCGGGAGCAGTTCTTC. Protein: CASSLSGREQFF.

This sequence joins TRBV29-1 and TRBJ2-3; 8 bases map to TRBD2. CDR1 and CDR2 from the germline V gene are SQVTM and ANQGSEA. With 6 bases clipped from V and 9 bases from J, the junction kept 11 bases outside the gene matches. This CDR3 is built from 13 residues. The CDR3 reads CSVGRGALQTQYF. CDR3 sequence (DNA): TGCAGCGTCGGGCGGGGGGCCCTCCAGACGCAGTATTTT.

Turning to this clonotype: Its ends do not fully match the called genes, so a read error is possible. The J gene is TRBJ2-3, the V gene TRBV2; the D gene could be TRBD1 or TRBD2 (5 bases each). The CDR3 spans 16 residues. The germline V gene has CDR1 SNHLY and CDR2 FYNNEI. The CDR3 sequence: CASRERTFSSTDAQYF. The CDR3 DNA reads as TGTGCCAGCAGGGAGCGGACATTTTCCTCCACAGATGCGCAGTATTTT.

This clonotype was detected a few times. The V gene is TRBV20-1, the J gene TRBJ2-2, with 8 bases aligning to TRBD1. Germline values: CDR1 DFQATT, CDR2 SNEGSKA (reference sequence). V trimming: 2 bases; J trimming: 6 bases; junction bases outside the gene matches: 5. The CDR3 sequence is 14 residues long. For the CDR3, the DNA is TGCAGTGCTAGAAATCCCAGGGGGCCCGGGGAGCTGTTTTTT. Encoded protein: CSARNPRGPGELFF.

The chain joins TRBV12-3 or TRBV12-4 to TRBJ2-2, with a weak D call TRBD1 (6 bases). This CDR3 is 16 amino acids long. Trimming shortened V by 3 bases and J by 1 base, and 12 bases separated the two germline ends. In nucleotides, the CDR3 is TGTGCCAGCAGTTTCGCCACAGGGTTGAACACCGGGGAGCTGTTTTTT. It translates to CASSFATGLNTGELFF.

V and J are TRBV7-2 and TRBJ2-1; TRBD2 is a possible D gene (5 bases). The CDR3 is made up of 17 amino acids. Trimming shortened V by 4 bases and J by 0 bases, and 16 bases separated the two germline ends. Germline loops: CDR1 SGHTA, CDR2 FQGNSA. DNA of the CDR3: TGTGCCAGCAGCTCCCAAAAGCGGCCGAGCTCCTACAATGAGCAGTTCTTC. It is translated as CASSSQKRPSSYNEQFF.

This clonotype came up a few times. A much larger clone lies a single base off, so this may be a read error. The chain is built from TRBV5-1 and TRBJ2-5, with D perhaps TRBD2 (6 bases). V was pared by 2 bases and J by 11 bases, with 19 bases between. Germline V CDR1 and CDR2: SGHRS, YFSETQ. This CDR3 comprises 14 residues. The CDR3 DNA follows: TGCGCCAGCAGCTTTAATGGTTTGCGGGAAAGACAGTACTTC. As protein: CASSFNGLRERQYF.

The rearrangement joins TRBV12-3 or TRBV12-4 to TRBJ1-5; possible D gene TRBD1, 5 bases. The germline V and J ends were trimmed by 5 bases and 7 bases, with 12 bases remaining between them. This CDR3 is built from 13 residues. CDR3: CASSKQVRQPQHF. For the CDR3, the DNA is TGTGCCAGCAGTAAACAGGTCCGGCAGCCCCAGCATTTT.

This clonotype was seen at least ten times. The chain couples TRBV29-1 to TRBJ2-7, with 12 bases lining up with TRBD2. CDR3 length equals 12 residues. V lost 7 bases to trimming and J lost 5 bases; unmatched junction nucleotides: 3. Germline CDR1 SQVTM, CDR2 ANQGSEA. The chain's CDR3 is CSATSGRHEQYF. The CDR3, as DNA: TGCAGCGCGACTAGCGGGAGACACGAGCAGTACTTC.

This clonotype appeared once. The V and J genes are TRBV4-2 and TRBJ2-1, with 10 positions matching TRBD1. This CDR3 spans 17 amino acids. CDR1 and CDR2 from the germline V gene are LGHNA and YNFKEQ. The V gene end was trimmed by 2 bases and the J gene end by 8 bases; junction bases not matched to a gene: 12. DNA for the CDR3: TGTGCCAGCAGCCAAACGATCCGGGACAGGGGTCGGGATGAGCAGTTCTTC. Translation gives CASSQTIRDRGRDEQFF.

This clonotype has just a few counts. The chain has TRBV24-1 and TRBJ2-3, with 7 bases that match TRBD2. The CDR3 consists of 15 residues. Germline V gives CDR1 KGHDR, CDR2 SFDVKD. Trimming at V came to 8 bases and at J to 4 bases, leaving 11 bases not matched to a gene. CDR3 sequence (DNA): TGTGCCACCACCGCGACTAGCTCCCGGCCAGATACGCAGTATTTT. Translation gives CATTATSSRPDTQYF.

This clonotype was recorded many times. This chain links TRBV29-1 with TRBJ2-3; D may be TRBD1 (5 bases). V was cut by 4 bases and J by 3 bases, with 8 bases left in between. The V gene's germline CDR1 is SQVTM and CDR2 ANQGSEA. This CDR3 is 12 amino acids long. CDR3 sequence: CSVGAGTDTQYF. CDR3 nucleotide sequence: TGCAGCGTTGGGGCAGGGACAGATACGCAGTATTTT.

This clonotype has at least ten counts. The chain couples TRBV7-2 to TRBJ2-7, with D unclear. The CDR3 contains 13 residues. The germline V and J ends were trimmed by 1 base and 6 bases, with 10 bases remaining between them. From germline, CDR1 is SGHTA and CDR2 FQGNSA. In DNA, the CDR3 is TGTGCCAGCAGCTTAGATGGCGGATCCGAGCAGTACTTC. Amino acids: CASSLDGGSEQYF.

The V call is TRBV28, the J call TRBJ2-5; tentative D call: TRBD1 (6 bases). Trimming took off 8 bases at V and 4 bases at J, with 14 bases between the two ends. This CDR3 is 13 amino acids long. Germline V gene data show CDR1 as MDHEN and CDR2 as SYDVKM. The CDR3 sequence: CASGGQWGETQYF. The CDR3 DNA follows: TGTGCCAGCGGCGGACAGTGGGGAGAGACCCAGTACTTC. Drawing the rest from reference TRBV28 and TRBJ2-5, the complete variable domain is DVKVTQSSRYLVKRTGEKVFLECVQDMDHENMFWYRQDPGLGLRLIYFSYDVKMKEKGDIPEGYSVSREKKERFSLILESASTNQTSMYLCASGGQWGETQYFGPGTRLLVL.

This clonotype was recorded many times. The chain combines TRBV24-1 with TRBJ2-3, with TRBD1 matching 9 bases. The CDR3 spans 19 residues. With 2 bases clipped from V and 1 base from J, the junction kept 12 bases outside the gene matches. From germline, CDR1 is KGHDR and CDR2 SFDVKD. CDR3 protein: CATSDSLLDRDRGTDTQYF. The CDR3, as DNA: TGTGCCACCAGTGATTCACTCCTAGACCGGGACAGGGGCACAGATACGCAGTATTTT.

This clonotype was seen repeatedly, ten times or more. The CDR3 nucleotides read TGCGCCAGCAGCTCCCCGGCGATCCAAGAGACCCAGTACTTC. Its protein is CASSSPAIQETQYF. The rearrangement uses TRBV5-1 and TRBJ2-5, with D unresolved. CDR3 length: 14 residues. Germline loops: CDR1 SGHRS, CDR2 YFSETQ. The V gene lost 3 bases and the J gene lost 1 base, with 10 bases spanning the gap.

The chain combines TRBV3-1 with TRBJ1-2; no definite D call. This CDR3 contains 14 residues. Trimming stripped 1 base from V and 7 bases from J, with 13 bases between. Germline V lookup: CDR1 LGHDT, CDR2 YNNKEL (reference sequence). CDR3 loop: CASSQGQSPGGYTF. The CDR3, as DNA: TGTGCCAGCAGCCAAGGCCAGTCCCCCGGTGGCTACACCTTC.

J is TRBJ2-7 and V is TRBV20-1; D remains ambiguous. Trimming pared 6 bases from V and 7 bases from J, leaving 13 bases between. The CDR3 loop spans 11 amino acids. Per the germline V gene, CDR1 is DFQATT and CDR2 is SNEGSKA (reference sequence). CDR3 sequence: CSALNYNEQYF. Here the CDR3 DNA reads TGCAGTGCCCTTAATTACAATGAGCAGTACTTC.

CDR3 sequence (DNA): TGCGCCAGCAACGGACAGCAGAACACCGGGGAGCTGTTTTTT. This translates into CASNGQQNTGELFF. The chain employs TRBV5-1 and TRBJ2-2, with D possibly TRBD1 on 6 matching bases. Germline loops: CDR1 SGHRS, CDR2 YFSETQ. Trimming left V 6 bases short and J 1 base short, with 10 bases between. This CDR3 comprises 14 residues.

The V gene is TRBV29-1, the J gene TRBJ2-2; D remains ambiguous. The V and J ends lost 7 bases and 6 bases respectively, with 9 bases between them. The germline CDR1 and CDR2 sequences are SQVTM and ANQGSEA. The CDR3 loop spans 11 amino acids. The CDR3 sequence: CSGGSAGELFF. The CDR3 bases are TGCAGCGGGGGTTCGGCCGGGGAGCTGTTTTTT.

The CDR3 is CSARTSGRGEQYF. The DNA for the CDR3 is TGCAGTGCTAGGACTAGCGGGAGAGGCGAGCAGTACTTC. This chain joins TRBV20-1 and TRBJ2-7, with TRBD2 identical over 12 bases. After removal of 3 bases from V and 6 bases from J, the junction contained 3 bases not matched to a gene. Germline V lookup: CDR1 DFQATT, CDR2 SNEGSKA (reference sequence). The CDR3 runs to 13 residues.

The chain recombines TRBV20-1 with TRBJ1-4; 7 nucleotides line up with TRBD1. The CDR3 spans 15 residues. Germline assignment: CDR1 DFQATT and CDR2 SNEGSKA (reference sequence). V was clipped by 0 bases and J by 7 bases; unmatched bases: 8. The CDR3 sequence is CSARDIRDSGEKLFF. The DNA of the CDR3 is TGCAGTGCTAGAGATATCCGGGACAGCGGTGAAAAACTGTTTTTT.

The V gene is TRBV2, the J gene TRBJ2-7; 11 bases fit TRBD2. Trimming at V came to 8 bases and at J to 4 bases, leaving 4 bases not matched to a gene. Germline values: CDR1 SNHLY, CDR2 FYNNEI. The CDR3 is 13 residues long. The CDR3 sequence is CASGGLAVYEQYF. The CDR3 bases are TGTGCCAGCGGGGGACTAGCGGTTTACGAGCAGTACTTC.

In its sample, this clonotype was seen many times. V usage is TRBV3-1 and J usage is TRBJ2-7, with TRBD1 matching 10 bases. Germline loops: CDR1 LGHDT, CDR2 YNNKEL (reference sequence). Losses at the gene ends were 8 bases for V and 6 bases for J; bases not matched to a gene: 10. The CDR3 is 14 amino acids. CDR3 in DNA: TGTGCCAGCGGTAGACAGGGGGCTTCGAGCGAGCAGTACTTC. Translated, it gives CASGRQGASSEQYF.

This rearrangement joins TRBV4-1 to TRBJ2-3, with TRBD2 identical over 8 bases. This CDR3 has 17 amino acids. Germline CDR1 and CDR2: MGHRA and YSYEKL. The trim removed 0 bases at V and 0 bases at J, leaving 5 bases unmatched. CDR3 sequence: CASSQERTSTSTDTQYF. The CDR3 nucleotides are TGCGCCAGCAGCCAAGAGAGGACTAGCACTAGCACAGATACGCAGTATTTT.

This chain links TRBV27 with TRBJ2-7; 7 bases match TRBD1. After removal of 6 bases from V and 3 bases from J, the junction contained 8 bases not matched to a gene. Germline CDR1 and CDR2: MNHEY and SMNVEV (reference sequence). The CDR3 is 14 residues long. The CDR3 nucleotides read TGTGCCAGCAGCCAGGACAGGAGGAACTACGAGCAGTACTTC. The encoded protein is CASSQDRRNYEQYF.